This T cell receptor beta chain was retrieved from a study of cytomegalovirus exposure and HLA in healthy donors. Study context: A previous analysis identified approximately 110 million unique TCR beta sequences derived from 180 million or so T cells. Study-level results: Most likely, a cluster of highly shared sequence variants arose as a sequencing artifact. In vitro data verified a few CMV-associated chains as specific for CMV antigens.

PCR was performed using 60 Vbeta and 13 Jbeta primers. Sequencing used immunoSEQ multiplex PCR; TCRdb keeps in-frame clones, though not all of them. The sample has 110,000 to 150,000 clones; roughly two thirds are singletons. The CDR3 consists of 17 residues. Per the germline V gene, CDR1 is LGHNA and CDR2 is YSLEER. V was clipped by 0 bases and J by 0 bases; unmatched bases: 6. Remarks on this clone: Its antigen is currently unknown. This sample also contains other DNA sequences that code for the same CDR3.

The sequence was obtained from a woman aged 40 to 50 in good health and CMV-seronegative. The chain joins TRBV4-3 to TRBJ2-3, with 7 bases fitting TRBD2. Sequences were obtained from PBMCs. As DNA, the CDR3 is TGCGCCAGCAGCCAAGATCCGAGCGGGGCGAGCACAGATACGCAGTATTTT. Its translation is CASSQDPSGASTDTQYF.